This TCR beta chain comes out of a study of blood T cell repertoires in COVID-19. Produced via immunoSEQ multiplex PCR; TCRdb's table is partial and in-frame only. Among approximately 360,000 clones, roughly nine tenths were seen once, and the ten largest hold 0.95% to 1.5%. Sequencing was done on a sample of peripheral blood. The origin of this receptor is a middle-aged man with acute or convalescent COVID-19.

The CDR3: CASSWGVGSPLHF. The CDR3, as DNA: TGTGCCAGCAGTTGGGGGGTAGGTTCACCCCTCCACTTT. The chain employs TRBV27 and TRBJ1-6; the D gene is possibly TRBD1 (5 bases). The germline V and J ends were trimmed by 4 bases and 9 bases, with 10 bases remaining between them. The germline V gene has CDR1 MNHEY and CDR2 SMNVEV (reference sequence). The CDR3 runs 13 residues.